Below, 23 T cell receptor beta chains from the same sample are listed, as sequenced in a study of OX40 agonist ivuxolimab in advanced cancers. Profiled with immunoSEQ multiplex PCR; TCRdb holds only in-frame clones, not every one. The top ten hold approximately 0.6% of the sample, which has tens of thousands of clones, 85% seen once. The starting material was CD4+ or CD8+ T cells sorted from blood, obtained in a trial of the OX40 agonist ivuxolimab. Receptors were obtained from an adult with an advanced solid tumor such as melanoma, head and neck, liver or kidney cancer.

The rearrangement joins TRBV27 to TRBJ2-2; the D is unclear. Per germline, CDR1 MNHEY and CDR2 SMNVEV (reference sequence). Trimming took 6 bases from V and 0 from J, leaving 11 bases between them. The CDR3 spans 15 residues. This chain's CDR3 is CASRKTDANTGELFF. CDR3 nucleotide sequence: TGTGCCAGCAGGAAGACTGACGCGAACACCGGGGAGCTGTTTTTT.

This chain connects TRBV2 to TRBJ1-4; D is unclear. Germline V CDR1 and CDR2: SNHLY, FYNNEI. This CDR3 contains 13 residues. With 2 bases removed from V and 5 bases from J, the gap between germline ends came to 6 bases. The CDR3 DNA follows: TGTGCCAGCAGTGAACAGCAAAATGAAAAACTGTTTTTT. Its translation is CASSEQQNEKLFF.

The V gene is TRBV4-1, the J gene TRBJ2-1; 8 bases align to TRBD2. CDR3 length: 13 amino acids. V was clipped by 4 bases and J by 9 bases; unmatched bases: 5. CDR1 and CDR2 (germline): MGHRA, YSYEKL. The CDR3 sequence is CASSPFGGAEQFF. The CDR3 DNA is TGCGCCAGCAGCCCTTTCGGGGGGGCTGAGCAGTTCTTC.

The CDR3 DNA is TGTGCCAGCTCGGCCAAAAACATTCAGTACTTC. This encodes CASSAKNIQYF. This chain connects TRBV25-1 to TRBJ2-4, with D uncertain. Germline values: CDR1 MGHDK, CDR2 SYGVNS. Trimming shortened V by 8 bases and J by 1 base, and 3 bases separated the two germline ends. The CDR3 loop spans 11 amino acids.

The chain employs TRBV7-8 and TRBJ1-5; D may be TRBD1 (5 bases). Germline CDR1 SGHVS, CDR2 FQNEAQ. The CDR3 length is 16 residues. The V gene lost 2 bases and the J gene lost 1 base, with 12 bases spanning the gap. The CDR3 sequence: CASSLLGGDSNQPQHF. CDR3 in DNA: TGTGCCAGCAGCTTATTAGGAGGGGACAGCAATCAGCCCCAGCATTTT.

The V and J genes are TRBV7-3 and TRBJ2-5, with TRBD1 as a possible D gene (6 bases). The CDR3 loop spans 14 amino acids. Trimming pared 5 bases from V and 4 bases from J, leaving 14 bases between. CDR1 and CDR2 (germline): SGHTA, FQGTGA. CDR3 bases: TGTGCCAGCAGCGTCGGTGGGGGCGGAGAGACCCAGTACTTC. This sequence encodes CASSVGGGGETQYF.

The chain recombines TRBV30 with TRBJ2-4; perhaps D is TRBD1 or TRBD2 (6 bases each). Germline lookup yields CDR1 GTSNPN and CDR2 SVGIG (reference sequence). This CDR3 contains 17 residues. The ends were cut back, 4 bases at V and 1 base at J, with 20 bases in the middle. CDR3 nucleotide sequence: TGTGCCTGGAAAAGGGGGAGACTAGAGGCGGCCAAAAACATTCAGTACTTC. As protein: CAWKRGRLEAAKNIQYF.

The rearrangement joins TRBV7-2 to TRBJ1-5; no reliable D call. CDR1 and CDR2 (germline): SGHTA, FQGNSA. The CDR3 extends over 15 amino acids. Trimming stripped 2 bases from V and 0 bases from J, with 8 bases between. DNA of the CDR3: TGTGCCAGCAGCTTATGGGATCATAGCAATCAGCCCCAGCATTTT. It encodes CASSLWDHSNQPQHF.

The chain carries TRBV7-3 and TRBJ1-2; a possible D gene is TRBD1 (5 bases). Per the germline V gene, CDR1 is SGHTA and CDR2 is FQGTGA. Between the trimmed V and J ends, which lost 5 bases and 4 bases, there was a span of 14 bases. The CDR3 length is 14 residues. The CDR3 region has the DNA TGTGCCAGCAGCCCCCAGGGCTCGATCTATGGCTACACCTTC. It translates to CASSPQGSIYGYTF.

V and J are TRBV5-1 and TRBJ1-1, with 9 bases identical to TRBD1. Germline trimming cut 3 bases from V and 7 bases from J; bases unmatched to any gene: 4. There are 13 residues in the CDR3. CDR1 and CDR2 (germline): SGHRS, YFSETQ. Written as DNA, the CDR3 is TGCGCCAGCAGCTCGGGACAGGGTTTTGAAGCTTTCTTT. Encoded protein: CASSSGQGFEAFF.

The chain couples TRBV2 to TRBJ2-7, with 14 bases identical to TRBD2. In germline, CDR1 is SNHLY, CDR2 FYNNEI. CDR3 length equals 15 residues. The trim removed 6 bases at V and 10 bases at J, leaving 11 bases unmatched. The CDR3 reads CASRPGLAGGLPQYF. CDR3 nucleotides: TGTGCCAGCAGACCCGGACTAGCGGGGGGACTCCCACAGTACTTC.

The chain is built from TRBV7-2 and TRBJ1-4; D is unclear. Trimming cost V 5 bases and J 4 bases, with 14 bases left between them. From germline, CDR1 is SGHTA and CDR2 FQGNSA. This CDR3 is built from 15 residues. CDR3 region: CASSRRTVNNEKLFF. CDR3 in DNA: TGTGCCAGCAGCAGAAGGACGGTTAATAATGAAAAACTGTTTTTT.

This clone was detected only a few times. The rearrangement uses TRBV30 and TRBJ1-1, with unresolved D. Germline assignment: CDR1 GTSNPN and CDR2 SVGIG (reference sequence). CDR3 size: 13 residues. The V end was cut by 1 base, the J end by 3 bases, with 9 bases between. This CDR3 is CAWSARHDTEAFF. DNA of the CDR3: TGTGCCTGGAGTGCCCGTCATGACACTGAAGCTTTCTTT.

The chain is built from TRBV5-1 and TRBJ2-1; the D gene is possibly TRBD2 (6 bases). The V end lost 6 bases, the J end lost 0 bases, and 13 bases lay between the germline ends. This CDR3 region has 15 residues. The germline CDR1 and CDR2 sequences are SGHRS and YFSETQ. The CDR3 DNA is TGCGCCAGCAACCAGGAGGGGAGCTCCTACAATGAGCAGTTCTTC. Translation: CASNQEGSSYNEQFF.

A single count supports this clone. The chain uses TRBV6-1 and TRBJ1-1; tentatively, D is TRBD1 (6 bases). CDR3 length: 15 residues. From germline, CDR1 is MNHNS and CDR2 SASEGT. Deletions cut 6 bases from V and 3 bases from J, with 17 bases between. CDR3 DNA sequence: TGTGCCAGCAGGAGGGGGACGGGAGCGGACACTGAAGCTTTCTTT. It yields the protein CASRRGTGADTEAFF.

The chain recombines TRBV7-2 with TRBJ1-1, with TRBD1 matching over 7 bases. The CDR3 spans 14 residues. Germline CDR1 is SGHTA and CDR2 is FQGNSA. With V trimmed by 5 bases and J by 0 bases, 3 bases remained unmatched. CDR3 coding DNA: TGTGCCAGCAGCGCCGGACAGGTGAACACTGAAGCTTTCTTT. Amino acid sequence: CASSAGQVNTEAFF.

The chain joins TRBV5-1 to TRBJ1-6; D might be TRBD1 (5 bases). The germline CDR1 and CDR2 sequences are SGHRS and YFSETQ. The CDR3 extends over 16 amino acids. The V and J ends lost 4 bases and 1 base respectively, with 12 bases between them. The CDR3 protein is CASSLRDRSYNSPLHF. CDR3 DNA: TGCGCCAGCAGCCTCAGGGATAGATCCTATAATTCACCCCTCCACTTT.

The gene calls are TRBV7-2 and TRBJ2-3; possibly TRBD2 for D (5 bases). The CDR3 covers 14 residues. V was pared by 5 bases and J by 7 bases, with 16 bases between. Per the germline V gene, CDR1 is SGHTA and CDR2 is FQGNSA. In nucleotides, the CDR3 is TGTGCCAGCAGCCCGGTAGGCGAGGGATATACGCAGTATTTT. It encodes CASSPVGEGYTQYF.

The V gene is TRBV5-1, the J gene TRBJ2-5; 15 bases line up with TRBD2. The CDR3 is made up of 19 amino acids. J gave up 0 bases and V 4 bases, and 10 bases lay outside the gene matches. Germline loops: CDR1 SGHRS, CDR2 YFSETQ. The CDR3 coding sequence is TGCGCCAGCAGCGCCGCTGGGACTAGCGGGGGGACGTACCAAGAGACCCAGTACTTC. Amino acid sequence: CASSAAGTSGGTYQETQYF.

This chain links TRBV7-9 with TRBJ1-4; 9 bases match TRBD1. Germline CDR1 and CDR2: SEHNR and FQNEAQ (reference sequence). Trimming took 0 bases from V and 6 from J; bases not matched to a gene: 2. The CDR3 is 15 amino acids. The CDR3 sequence is CASSLAGQGYEKLFF. In DNA form, the CDR3 reads TGTGCCAGCAGCTTAGCGGGACAGGGTTATGAAAAACTGTTTTTT.

The V gene is TRBV4-3, the J gene TRBJ1-2; tentatively, D is TRBD1 (5 bases). The V gene's germline CDR1 is LGHNA and CDR2 YSLEER. The germline V and J ends were trimmed by 0 bases and 4 bases, with 9 bases remaining between them. The CDR3 length is 14 residues. The chain's CDR3 is CASSQDRGVYGYTF. The CDR3 DNA reads TGCGCCAGCAGCCAAGATCGAGGGGTCTATGGCTACACCTTC.

The chain combines TRBV5-5 with TRBJ1-1; D possibly corresponds to TRBD1 (5 bases). This CDR3 has 16 residues. Trimming took off 4 bases at V and 4 bases at J, with 20 bases between the two ends. The germline CDR1 and CDR2 sequences are SGHKS and YYEKEE (reference sequence). The CDR3 reads CASSPDSVGRSTEAFF. The CDR3, as DNA: TGTGCCAGCAGCCCAGATAGCGTGGGGCGAAGCACTGAAGCTTTCTTT.

The chain uses TRBV18 and TRBJ2-5, with 11 positions matching TRBD2. Unmatched junction bases numbered 4, after V lost 4 bases and J lost 3 bases. This CDR3 is 15 amino acids long. Germline-derived CDR1 and CDR2 are KGHSH and LQKENI. The CDR3 bases are TGTGCCAGCTCACTTCTAGCGGGGGGTGAAGAGACCCAGTACTTC. It is translated as CASSLLAGGEETQYF.